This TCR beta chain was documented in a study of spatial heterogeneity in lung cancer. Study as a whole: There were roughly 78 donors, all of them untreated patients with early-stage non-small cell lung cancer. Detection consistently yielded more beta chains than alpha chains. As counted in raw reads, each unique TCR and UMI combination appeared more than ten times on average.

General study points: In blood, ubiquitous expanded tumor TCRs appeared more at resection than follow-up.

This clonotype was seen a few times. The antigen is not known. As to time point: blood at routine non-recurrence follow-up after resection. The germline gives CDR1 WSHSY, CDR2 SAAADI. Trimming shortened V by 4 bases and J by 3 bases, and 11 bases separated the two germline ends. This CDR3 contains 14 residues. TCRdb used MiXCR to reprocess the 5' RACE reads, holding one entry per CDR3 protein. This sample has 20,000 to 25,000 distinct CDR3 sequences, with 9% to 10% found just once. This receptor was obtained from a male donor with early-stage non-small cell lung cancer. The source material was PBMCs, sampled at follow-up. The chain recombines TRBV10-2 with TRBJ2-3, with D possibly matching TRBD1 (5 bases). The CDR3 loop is CASSGQGGTDTQYF. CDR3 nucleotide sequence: TGCGCCAGCAGTGGTCAGGGTGGTACAGATACGCAGTATTTT.